This note documents a single T cell receptor beta chain sequence. In its sample, this clonotype was seen many times. Its antigen specificity is not known. There are no base qualities to consult, and no much larger clone falls within one base. The TCR beta CDR3 regions were amplified from the RNA transcripts. A first-round RT-PCR of the TCR CDR3 used the HTBI primer set with the Qiagen OneStep RT-PCR kit. The libraries were constructed in a second round of multiplex PCR and then size-selected and purified. Libraries were sequenced paired-end with 100 bp reads on an Illumina HiSeq2000. Under the source paper's analysis protocol: SOAPnuke was used to process the raw data, with reads discarded if the reads contained adapters or uncalled bases, had a mean Phred below 15, or lacked an exact constant-primer or identifier match. COPE v1.2.5 was used to merge high-quality paired reads, and clonotypes were defined as unique nucleotide sequences. Clonotypes were aligned to IMGT TRBV, TRBD and TRBJ reference segments using MiTCR v1.1. Analysis was restricted to V-J combinations with a frequency above 0.0001, which covered roughly 99% of repertoires. The TCS score was defined as F50 (clonal expansion) divided by E x V (chaos), with BLOSUM62-based TCRdist calculated between CDR3 peptides within each V-J. Welch's t-statistics and random forest reduced around 510 V-J features to 10 to 15, which were used in a naive Bayes classifier (R e1071). TCRdb ran its own pipeline on the public reads, namely fastp trimming at Q25 and MiXCR clone calling, and kept in-frame beta chains. All rows with the same CDR3 protein become a single entry with the most common DNA and genes. What appears here as the V and J calls and clone size reflects TCRdb's work, not the paper's. The sample records about 590,000 distinct CDR3 sequences, roughly 14% of which are singletons. The top ten clonotypes cover about 7% of the sample.

These data are taken from a study of T cells in Graves' hyperthyroidism and ophthalmopathy (dated by TCRdb to the late 2010s). Regarding the research as a whole: Peripheral blood was sampled at the time of initial diagnosis, prior to any treatment. In addition, the study compared T-cell repertoires in thyroid tissue and in blood from 6 or 7 Graves' hyperthyroidism patients. Prospective prediction of ophthalmopathy was tested in an independent validation cohort of approximately 18 hyperthyroidism patients and around 16 patients who later progressed to ophthalmopathy. After sampling, hyperthyroidism patients received methimazole starting at 30 mg daily, and ophthalmopathy patients received high-dose intravenous methylprednisolone. The approximately 97 discovery patients were randomly divided into training and test sets at a 7:3 ratio. The paper describes TCR Vbeta CDR3 sequencing of 135 peripheral blood samples, made up of around 41 ophthalmopathy patients, around 73 hyperthyroidism patients and 17 progressor patients. To identify distinguishing TCR V-J signatures, a discovery cohort of 90 to 100 patients was used, comprising some 45 with Graves' ophthalmopathy and some 60 with stable Graves' hyperthyroidism. Broad study findings and their caveats: In cross-validation, a model built on a 13 V-J signature told ophthalmopathy apart from stable hyperthyroidism with about 90% sensitivity and roughly 81% specificity, and in testing the same model reached 80%/75%. In validation, progression to ophthalmopathy was predicted by the model with about 70% sensitivity and 72.22% specificity, a median of roughly six months before onset. Most expanded thyroid clonotypes (frequency above 0.001) were also found in blood, which suggests that blood repertoires may mirror thyroid immune responses. Sample size was not statistically predetermined, and blinding of investigators to group allocation was not performed.

A patient counted as having stable Graves' hyperthyroidism if no progression to ophthalmopathy occurred over 18 months of follow-up. Hyperthyroidism patients were aged 18 to 65 years and newly diagnosed, with disease duration of less than 2 months. Patients with uncontrolled infections, other autoimmune diseases, pregnancy or lactation were excluded. Diagnoses were based on clinical symptoms, serum thyroxine and TRAb, thyroid ultrasound and orbital computed tomography. PBMCs were isolated from about 10 ml of fresh peripheral blood by Ficoll-Paque density gradient centrifugation. Total RNA was extracted with Trizol reagent, and quality was checked on an Agilent 2100 Bioanalyzer. The germline V gene specifies MDHEN as CDR1 and SYDVKM as CDR2. V is trimmed back by 6 bases and J by 6 bases, and the junction contains 8 bases that no gene match accounts for. Taken from cysteine to phenylalanine, the CDR3 has 14 residues. CDR3 DNA is the only sequence kept; it has 42 bases, read in frame from the first base.

Specimen: blood. The sequence came from a woman aged 25-40 years with Graves' hyperthyroidism. This receptor chain uses TRBV28 and TRBJ1-5; TRBD1 aligns with 7 central bases. The DNA sequence is as follows: TGTGCCAGCAGAGACCGACAGGGTGGTCAGCCCCAGCATTTT. Its protein reads: CASRDRQGGQPQHF.